These 7 T cell receptor beta chains were all obtained from the same sample, sequenced in a study of blood T cell repertoires in COVID-19. Only in-frame clones appear in the TCRdb table, and some are missing; sequencing was by immunoSEQ multiplex PCR. This sample has about 400,000 clones, with over 85% found just once. The sample taken for sequencing was PBMCs or T cells enriched from blood (not recorded which). The receptors derive from a woman aged 25 to 39 who had recovered from COVID-19.

This sequence joins TRBV3-1 (or the pseudogene TRBV3-2) and TRBJ1-5, with D uncertain. This CDR3 contains 17 residues. Germline values: CDR1 LGHDT, CDR2 YNNKEL (reference sequence). V shed 1 base and J shed 2 bases, with 15 bases lying between them. This chain's CDR3 is CASSQGLLGVGNQPQHF. Here the CDR3 DNA reads TGTGCCAGCAGCCAAGGGCTGTTGGGAGTGGGCAATCAGCCCCAGCATTTT.

The chain employs TRBV2 and TRBJ1-4; a weak D match, TRBD1 (5 bases). This CDR3 comprises 18 residues. The V end was cut by 1 base, the J end by 0 bases, with 15 bases between. Germline CDR1 is SNHLY and CDR2 is FYNNEI. The CDR3 DNA reads as TGTGCCAGCAGTGAAGGACAGCCGAGTTCCGCAACTAATGAAAAACTGTTTTTT. Its protein is CASSEGQPSSATNEKLFF.

This clone was counted once. The chain combines TRBV30 with TRBJ2-7, with 7 nucleotides matching TRBD2. Trimming removed 4 bases from V and 3 bases from J; junction bases left unmatched: 12. The CDR3 runs to 15 residues. Germline CDR1 and CDR2: GTSNPN and SVGIG (reference sequence). CDR3 bases: TGTGCCTGGACAGATGGGGGAGGGAATAACTACGAGCAGTACTTC. Encoded protein: CAWTDGGGNNYEQYF.

CDR3 region: CASSEYRGMNGYTF. The CDR3 DNA reads TGTGCCAGCAGTGAATACAGGGGGATGAACGGCTACACCTTC. The chain is built from TRBV2 and TRBJ1-2; 8 nucleotides match TRBD1. The CDR3 sequence is 14 residues long. After removal of 2 bases from V and 8 bases from J, the junction contained 7 bases not matched to a gene. CDR1 and CDR2 from the germline V gene are SNHLY and FYNNEI.

This chain links TRBV11-2 with TRBJ1-1; D ambiguous. The germline V gene encodes CDR1 SGHAT and CDR2 FQNNGV. The CDR3 extends over 15 amino acids. V lost 1 base and J 3 bases, leaving 12 bases between the germline ends. CDR3 residues: CASSLAGLMDTEAFF. CDR3 sequence (DNA): TGTGCCAGCAGCTTAGCCGGGTTAATGGACACTGAAGCTTTCTTT.

This chain links TRBV5-1 with TRBJ2-1; 13 nucleotides line up with TRBD2. The V and J ends lost 0 bases and 2 bases, in that order; junction bases with no gene match: 5. CDR3 length: 18 residues. Germline V gene data show CDR1 as SGHRS and CDR2 as YFSETQ. The CDR3 reads CASSLGLAGGFTYNEQFF. For the CDR3, the DNA is TGCGCCAGCAGCTTGGGACTAGCGGGGGGCTTCACCTACAATGAGCAGTTCTTC.

This rearrangement joins TRBV5-4 to TRBJ2-1; D unclear. Trimming stripped 5 bases from V and 9 bases from J, with 12 bases between. Germline V gene lookup returns CDR1 SGHNT and CDR2 YYREEE (reference sequence). The CDR3 totals 12 residues. CDR3 sequence reads: CASSSERGEQFF. In DNA, the CDR3 is TGTGCCAGCAGTTCAGAGCGTGGTGAGCAGTTCTTC.